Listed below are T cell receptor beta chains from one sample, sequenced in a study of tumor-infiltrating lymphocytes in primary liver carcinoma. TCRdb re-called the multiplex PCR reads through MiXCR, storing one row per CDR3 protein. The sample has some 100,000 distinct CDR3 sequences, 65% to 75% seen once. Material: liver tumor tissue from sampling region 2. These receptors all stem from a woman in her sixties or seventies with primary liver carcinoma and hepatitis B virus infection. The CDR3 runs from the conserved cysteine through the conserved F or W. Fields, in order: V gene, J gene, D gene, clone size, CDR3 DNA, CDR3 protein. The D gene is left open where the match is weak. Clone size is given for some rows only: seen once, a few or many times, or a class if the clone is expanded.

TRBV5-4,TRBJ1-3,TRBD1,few,TGTGCCAGCAGCAGGCGGGACAGGGGTCCTATCCTCTCTGGAAACACCATATATTTT,CASSRRDRGPILSGNTIYF
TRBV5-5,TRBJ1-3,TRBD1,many,TGTGCCAGCAGCCCCCGACAGGGAACAGGAAACACCATATATTTT,CASSPRQGTGNTIYF
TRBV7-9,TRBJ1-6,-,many,TGTGCCAGCAGCGGGACTAGGGATTCACCCCTCCACTTT,CASSGTRDSPLHF
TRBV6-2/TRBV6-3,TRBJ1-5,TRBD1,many,TGTGCCACTCAACAGGTACAGGGGCCGGTCCCGGGCAATCAGCCCCAGCATTTT,CATQQVQGPVPGNQPQHF
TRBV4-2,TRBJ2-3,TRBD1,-,TGTACCAGCAGCCCTTGTACCGGGACAGGGGGCACAGATACGCAGTATTTT,CTSSPCTGTGGTDTQYF
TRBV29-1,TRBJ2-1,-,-,TGCAGCGTTGCTTGGCTAGTGGGAGGCCTCCACTACAATGAGCAGTTCTTC,CSVAWLVGGLHYNEQFF
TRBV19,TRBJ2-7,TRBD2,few,TGTGCCAGTAGTATAGGAAGCGGGAGCTCCTACGAGCAGTACTTC,CASSIGSGSSYEQYF
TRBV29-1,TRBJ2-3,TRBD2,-,TGCAGCGTTGAATATATGGGTGCGGGAGGTACAGATACGCAGTATTTT,CSVEYMGAGGTDTQYF
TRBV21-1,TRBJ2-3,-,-,TGTGCCAGTAGCACCTCTTCAGGCATGCAAACTAGCACAGATACGCACTATTTT,CASSTSSGMQTSTDTHYF
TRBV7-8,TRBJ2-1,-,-,TGTACCAGCAGCTTGGGCCATAACAATGAGCAGTTCTTC,CTSSLGHNNEQFF
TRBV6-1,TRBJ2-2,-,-,TGTGCAAGCAGTGAACTGTTCTTGAGGGGGGAGCTGTTGTTT,CASSELFLRGELLF
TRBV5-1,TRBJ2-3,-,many,TGCGCCAGCAGCTTGAAATTGGGAGGAGATGGAGATACGCAGTATTTT,CASSLKLGGDGDTQYF
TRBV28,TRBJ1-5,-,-,TGTGCCAGCAGCCGAATTGGATTCGCCGGGACGGCCTCGAATCAGTCCCAGCATTTT,CASSRIGFAGTASNQSQHF
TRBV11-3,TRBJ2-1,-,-,TGTGCCAGCAGCTTCCGGAGGGCGCGGACCATGGACAATGAGCAGTTCTTC,CASSFRRARTMDNEQFF
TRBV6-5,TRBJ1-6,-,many,TGTGCCAGCAGTTACTCCCGGAGCGGGGGCGCGAATTCCTCACCCCTCCACTTT,CASSYSRSGGANSSPLHF
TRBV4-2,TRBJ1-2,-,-,TGTACCAGCAGCTTTCGGGAAAACAATGGCTACACCTTC,CTSSFRENNGYTF
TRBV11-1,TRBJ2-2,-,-,TGTGCCAGCAGCGCCCGGCCGTTCCTAGTTAACACCGTGGAACTGTTTTTT,CASSARPFLVNTVELFF
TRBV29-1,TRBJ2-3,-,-,TGCAGCGTGAGGGGGGCGCAGCGGGATACACAGTATTTT,CSVRGAQRDTQYF
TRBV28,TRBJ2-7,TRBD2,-,TGTGCCAGCAGTTTGGCCCAAGCGGGAGGGCCCTCCGAGCAGTACTTC,CASSLAQAGGPSEQYF
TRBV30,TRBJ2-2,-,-,TGTGCCTGGAGTGGGGGGACGAACACCGGGGAGCTGTTTTTT,CAWSGGTNTGELFF
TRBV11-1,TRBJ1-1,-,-,TGTGCCAGCCGCTCGCGGGTCGGGACATCGAACACTGAAGCTCTCTTT,CASRSRVGTSNTEALF
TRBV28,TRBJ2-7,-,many,TGTGCCAGCTGCCTCTTGGAAGACGAGCAGTACTTC,CASCLLEDEQYF
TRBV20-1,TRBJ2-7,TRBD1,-,TGCAGTGCATCGGCAATAGGACAGGGGGCCTACGAGCAGTACTTC,CSASAIGQGAYEQYF
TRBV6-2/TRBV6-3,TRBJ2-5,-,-,TGTGCCACCACACAGGGCGTAAAGACCCAGTACTTC,CATTQGVKTQYF
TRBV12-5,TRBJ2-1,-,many,TGTGCTAGTGGCTCGGCCGGGAATGAGCAGTTCTTC,CASGSAGNEQFF
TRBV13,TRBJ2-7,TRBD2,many,TGTGCCAGCAGCTTAGGTAGCGGGAGGACACTTTACGAGCAGTACTTC,CASSLGSGRTLYEQYF
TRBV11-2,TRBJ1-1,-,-,TGTGCCAGCAGCTTCGGGTCCAACGCTGAAGCCTTATTT,CASSFGSNAEALF
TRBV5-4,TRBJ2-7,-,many,TGTGCCAGCAGCTTTTCAGTCTCCACCTACGAGCAGTACTTC,CASSFSVSTYEQYF
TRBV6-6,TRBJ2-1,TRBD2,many,TGTGCCAGCAGTCCCTGGACTAGTGAGTCCTACAATGAGCAGTTCTTC,CASSPWTSESYNEQFF
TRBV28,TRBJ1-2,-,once,TGTGCCTGCAGTTTGGGGGCCGGGGCGGACAACTATGGCTACACCTTC,CACSLGAGADNYGYTF
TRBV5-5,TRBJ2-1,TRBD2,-,TGTGCCAGCAGCTCGAGTGGTGATAGCGGGAGGGACAATGAGCAGTTCTTC,CASSSSGDSGRDNEQFF
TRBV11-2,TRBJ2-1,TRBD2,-,TGTGCCAGCAGTTTAGGTCTGGCAGCGGGAGGGTCGAATGAGCAGTTCTTC,CASSLGLAAGGSNEQFF
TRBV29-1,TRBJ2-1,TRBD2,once,TGCAGCGTTTCCCTGGTTAGCGGGAGAATTAGTGAGCAGTCCTTC,CSVSLVSGRISEQSF
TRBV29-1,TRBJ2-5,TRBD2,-,TGCAGCTTTGAAATAGCGGGAGCCGCTCCGAAGATCCAGTACTTC,CSFEIAGAAPKIQYF
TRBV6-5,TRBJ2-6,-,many,TGTGCCAGCAGTTACGACCGGCCTGGGGCCAACGTCCTGACTTTC,CASSYDRPGANVLTF
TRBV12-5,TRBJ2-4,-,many,TGTGCTAGTGGTTTGGTACTGGGGGGCTCGGCCAAAAACATTCAGTACTTC,CASGLVLGGSAKNIQYF
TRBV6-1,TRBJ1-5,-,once,TGTGTCAGCCGAGGGTGGGCCCCAGGTCTACCACAGCCCCAGCATTTT,CVSRGWAPGLPQPQHF
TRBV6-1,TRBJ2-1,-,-,TGTGCCAGCAGAGGGGACTGGCGGGGCGATGGGCAGTTCTTC,CASRGDWRGDGQFF
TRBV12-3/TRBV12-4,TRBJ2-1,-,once,TGTGCCAGTAGACGGTCGGGATTTAATGAGCAGTTCTTC,CASRRSGFNEQFF
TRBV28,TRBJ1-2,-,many,TGTGTGTCAGCGTCGACTAACTATGGCTACACCTTC,CVSASTNYGYTF
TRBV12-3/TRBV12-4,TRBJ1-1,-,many,TGTGCCAGCACCCAGGGTTGGGACACTGAAGCTTTCTTT,CASTQGWDTEAFF
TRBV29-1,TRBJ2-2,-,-,TGCAACGTCTCCATGGCTGGGGAACTGTTTTTT,CNVSMAGELFF
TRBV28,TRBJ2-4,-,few,TGTGCCACGCCCCACGGCAGGGAATCCAAAAACATTCAGTACTTC,CATPHGRESKNIQYF
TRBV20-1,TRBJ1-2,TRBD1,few,TGCAGTGCTAGAGATCGCCCCTCGACAGGGGTCTATGGCTACACCTTC,CSARDRPSTGVYGYTF
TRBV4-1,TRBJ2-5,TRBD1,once,TGCGCCAGCAGCCCAGAGGACAGGGGAGAGACCAAGTACTTC,CASSPEDRGETKYF
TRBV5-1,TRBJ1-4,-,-,TGCGCCAGCAGATTGGCCGGAAACCCAGCAACTAATGAAAAACTGTTTTTT,CASRLAGNPATNEKLFF
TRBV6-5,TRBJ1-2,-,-,TGTACCAGCAGCCTCCAGAGGGGCGATGGCTACACCTTC,CTSSLQRGDGYTF